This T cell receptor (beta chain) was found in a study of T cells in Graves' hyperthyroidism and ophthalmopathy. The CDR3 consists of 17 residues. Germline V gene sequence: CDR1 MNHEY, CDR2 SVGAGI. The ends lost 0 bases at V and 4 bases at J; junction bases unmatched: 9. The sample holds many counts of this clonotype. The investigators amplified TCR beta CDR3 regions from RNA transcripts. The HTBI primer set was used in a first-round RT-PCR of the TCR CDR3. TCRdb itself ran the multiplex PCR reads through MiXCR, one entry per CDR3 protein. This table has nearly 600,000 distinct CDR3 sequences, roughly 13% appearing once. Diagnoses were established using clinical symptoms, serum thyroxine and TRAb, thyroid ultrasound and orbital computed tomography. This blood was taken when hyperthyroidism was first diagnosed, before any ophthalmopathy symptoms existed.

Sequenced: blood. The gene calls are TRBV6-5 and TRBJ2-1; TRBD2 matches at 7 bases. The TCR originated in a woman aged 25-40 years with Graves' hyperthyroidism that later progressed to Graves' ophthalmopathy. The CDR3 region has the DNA TGTGCCAGCAGTTACTCAAATCAGCTAGCGGCATACAATGAGCAGTTCTTC. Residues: CASSYSNQLAAYNEQFF.